The 27 T cell receptor beta chains listed next were all sequenced from one sample in a study of human T cells and chemical hapten exposure. TCRdb independently ran MiXCR on the RACE reads; one entry per CDR3 protein. This sample has over 40,000 distinct CDR3 sequences, with approximately 3.5% found just once. Indicated time point: patch test 2, 6 weeks after DPC sensitization. Treatment here: therapeutic diphenylcyclopropenone sensitization with weekly scalp DPC. This material consisted of whole blood, taken in connection with sensitization to the hapten diphenylcyclopropenone (DPC). The receptors derive from a man between 40 and 49 years old with alopecia areata. Some clones in this sample may be carry-over from other donors' samples.

This clonotype was recorded many times. V gene TRBV19 combines with J gene TRBJ2-2, with D perhaps TRBD1 or TRBD2 (6 bases each). The V and J ends lost 7 bases and 4 bases respectively, with 16 bases between them. The length of the CDR3 is 15 residues. Per germline, CDR1 LNHDA and CDR2 SQIVND (reference sequence). The CDR3 protein is CASTPGATTTGELFF. For the CDR3, the DNA is TGTGCCAGTACCCCGGGGGCAACGACCACCGGGGAGCTGTTTTTT. Supplemented by reference TRBV19 and TRBJ2-2, the full variable domain reads DGGITQSPKYLFRKEGQNVTLSCEQNLNHDAMYWYRQDPGQGLRLIYYSQIVNDFQKGDIAEGYSVSREKKESFPLTVTSAQKNPTAFYLCASTPGATTTGELFFGEGSRLTVL.

The chain combines TRBV20-1 with TRBJ2-7; D remains unclear. The CDR3 is 13 residues long. CDR1 and CDR2 (germline): DFQATT, SNEGSKA (reference sequence). The V and J ends lost 0 bases and 4 bases respectively, with 10 bases between them. Here the CDR3 DNA reads TGCAGTGCTAGAGATCATGTAACATACGAGCAGTACTTC. Translation: CSARDHVTYEQYF.

The gene calls are TRBV7-9 and TRBJ2-1, with 7 bases matching TRBD1. V dropped 5 bases and J dropped 3; count of bases not matched to a gene: 4. This CDR3 spans 14 amino acids. Germline lookup yields CDR1 SEHNR and CDR2 FQNEAQ (reference sequence). The CDR3 sequence: CASSRDSIYNEQFF. The CDR3 DNA follows: TGTGCCAGCAGCAGGGACAGCATCTACAATGAGCAGTTCTTC.

This clonotype was observed a handful of times. The rearrangement joins TRBV20-1 to TRBJ1-1; unclear D gene. From germline, CDR1 is DFQATT and CDR2 SNEGSKA (reference sequence). V was shortened by 0 bases and J by 2 bases, with 4 bases between the two germline ends. The length of the CDR3 is 12 residues. The CDR3 nucleotides read TGCAGTGCTAGAGATGGAAACACTGAAGCTTTCTTT. Amino acid sequence: CSARDGNTEAFF.

This clonotype was seen ten or more times. The V gene is TRBV28, the J gene TRBJ1-1; possible D gene TRBD1, 5 bases. The CDR3 has 13 residues. The V gene's germline CDR1 is MDHEN and CDR2 SYDVKM. V was trimmed by 5 bases and J by 5 bases, leaving 12 bases between them. The CDR3 bases are TGTGCCAGCAGTAGGGCAGGACAAACTGAAGCTTTCTTT. Encoded protein: CASSRAGQTEAFF.

The table lists this clonotype with many counts. This chain joins TRBV14 and TRBJ2-1, with D perhaps matching TRBD2 (6 bases). Germline-derived CDR1 and CDR2 are SGHDN and FVKESK. V was shortened by 2 bases and J by 0 bases, with 8 bases between the two germline ends. The CDR3 has 15 residues. CDR3 in DNA: TGTGCCAGCAGCCAACTTAGCGGCTCCTACAATGAGCAGTTCTTC. Its protein product is CASSQLSGSYNEQFF.

This clonotype was seen many times. This sequence joins TRBV10-3 and TRBJ2-2; D possibly matches TRBD1 or TRBD2 (6 bases each). Germline assignment: CDR1 ENHRY and CDR2 SYGVKD. The CDR3 is 14 residues long. V was shortened by 3 bases and J by 5 bases, with 10 bases between the two germline ends. CDR3 loop: CAISEGGRTGELFF. The CDR3 nucleotides read TGTGCCATCAGTGAAGGGGGGCGGACCGGGGAGCTGTTTTTT.

This clonotype was counted ten times or more. The chain couples TRBV4-1 to TRBJ2-3; no clear D. This CDR3 is 12 amino acids long. V lost 3 bases, J lost 8 bases, and 9 bases lay in between. In germline, CDR1 is MGHRA, CDR2 YSYEKL. The CDR3 here is CASSQGTGTQYF. In DNA form, the CDR3 reads TGCGCCAGCAGCCAGGGCACGGGTACGCAGTATTTT.

In this sample, this clonotype turned up many times. The J gene is TRBJ2-3, the V gene TRBV21-1. TRBV21-1 is deemed a pseudogene. The CDR3 has 12 amino acids. The DNA of the CDR3 is TGTGCCAGCAGCACACACACAGATACGCAGTATTTT. This encodes CASSTHTDTQYF.

This clonotype was seen at least ten times. The chain links TRBV6-5 to TRBJ1-3, with a possible D match to TRBD1 (5 bases). The CDR3 runs to 13 residues. V dropped 10 bases and J dropped 10 bases, with 20 bases sitting between them. Germline values: CDR1 MNHEY, CDR2 SVGAGI. CDR3 sequence reads: CAIRDPKDKTIYF. DNA for the CDR3: TGTGCCATCCGGGACCCAAAAGATAAGACCATATATTTT.

This clonotype came up many times. CDR3 residues: CASSLIRGPNQPQHF. CDR3 DNA: TGTGCCAGTAGTCTGATCAGGGGCCCGAATCAGCCCCAGCATTTT. The J gene is TRBJ1-5, the V gene TRBV19; TRBD1 might be the D (6 bases). CDR1 and CDR2 from the germline V gene are LNHDA and SQIVND (reference sequence). This CDR3 is built from 15 residues. V was trimmed by 5 bases and J by 4 bases, leaving 15 bases between them.

This clonotype has a count of ten or more. The gene calls are TRBV28 and TRBJ2-2; D possibly corresponds to TRBD2 (6 bases). CDR3 length: 17 amino acids. The ends were cut back, 7 bases at V and 4 bases at J, with 22 bases in the middle. Germline V gene lookup returns CDR1 MDHEN and CDR2 SYDVKM. The CDR3 DNA reads as TGTGCCAGCAATCCCCCCGGGGGAATAGGCTTCACCGGGGAGCTGTTTTTT. Amino acids: CASNPPGGIGFTGELFF.

This clonotype was counted many times. This sequence joins TRBV20-1 and TRBJ2-1; 8 bases line up with TRBD1. The germline CDR1 and CDR2 sequences are DFQATT and SNEGSKA (reference sequence). The trim removed 6 bases at V and 6 bases at J, leaving 10 bases unmatched. The CDR3 is made up of 14 amino acids. The CDR3 is CSAAGQGGRNEQFF. The CDR3 coding sequence is TGCAGTGCAGCCGGACAGGGAGGTCGCAATGAGCAGTTCTTC.

This clonotype occurred many times. The V call is TRBV20-1, the J call TRBJ2-7; D may correspond to TRBD1 or TRBD2 (5 bases each). The CDR3 is 13 residues long. V was pared by 6 bases and J by 1 base, with 13 bases between. Germline-derived CDR1 and CDR2 are DFQATT and SNEGSKA (reference sequence). The CDR3, as DNA: TGCAGTGCCGCCGGGACCGATTCCTACGAGCAGTACTTC. Amino acids: CSAAGTDSYEQYF.

The sample holds a few counts of this clonotype. The genes are TRBV6-2 or TRBV6-3 and TRBJ1-2, with no clear D. V shed 11 bases and J shed 6 bases, with 22 bases lying between them. Per the germline V gene, CDR1 is MNHEY and CDR2 is SVGEGT. The CDR3 runs to 14 residues. The CDR3 sequence is CAAEGGEQSDGYTF. In DNA form, the CDR3 reads TGTGCCGCCGAGGGAGGAGAACAAAGCGATGGCTACACCTTC.

Many counts were recorded for this clonotype. The chain carries TRBV20-1 and TRBJ2-3, with 10 bases aligning to TRBD2. CDR1 is DFQATT and CDR2 is SNEGSKA in the germline V gene (reference sequence). V shed 6 bases, J shed 4 bases, and the junction held 7 bases outside the gene matches. CDR3 length: 14 amino acids. The CDR3 bases are TGCAGTGCCAACCCAGCGGGAGGGGCAGATACGCAGTATTTT. It is translated as CSANPAGGADTQYF.

Many counts were recorded for this clonotype. This rearrangement joins TRBV5-4 to TRBJ2-6, with 10 bases lining up with TRBD1. The CDR3 is made up of 17 amino acids. Germline V CDR1 and CDR2: SGHNT, YYREEE (reference sequence). V gave up 4 bases and J gave up 2 bases; unmatched junction bases: 6. CDR3 residues: CASSAGQGRAGANVLTF. The CDR3 nucleotides are TGTGCCAGCAGCGCGGGACAGGGGAGAGCTGGGGCCAACGTCCTGACTTTC.

This clonotype was recorded at least ten times. The J gene is TRBJ2-1, the V gene TRBV27, with D hard to call. From germline, CDR1 is MNHEY and CDR2 SMNVEV (reference sequence). V was shortened by 2 bases and J by 8 bases, with 13 bases between the two germline ends. The CDR3 sequence is 14 residues long. CDR3 amino acids: CASSLTWWPHEQFF. In DNA, the CDR3 is TGTGCCAGCAGTTTAACGTGGTGGCCCCATGAGCAGTTCTTC.

This clonotype was counted ten times or more. The V call is TRBV7-2, the J call TRBJ1-1; maybe TRBD1 (5 bases). Germline assignment: CDR1 SGHTA and CDR2 FQGNSA. V dropped 5 bases and J dropped 10 bases, with 11 bases sitting between them. The CDR3 extends over 11 amino acids. DNA of the CDR3: TGTGCCAGCAGCCCCACTCAGGGAGCTTTCTTT. Translation gives CASSPTQGAFF. The full variable domain, rest sourced from reference TRBV7-2 and TRBJ1-1, is GAGVSQSPSNKVTEKGKDVELRCDPISGHTALYWYRQSLGQGLEFLIYFQGNSAPDKSGLPSDRFSAERTGGSVSTLTIQRTQQEDSAVYLCASSPTQGAFFGQGTRLTVV.

In its sample, this clonotype was seen many times. The chain is built from TRBV28 and TRBJ1-2, with TRBD1 identical over 11 bases. V dropped 10 bases and J dropped 4; count of bases not matched to a gene: 5. Germline V gives CDR1 MDHEN, CDR2 SYDVKM. This CDR3 spans 13 amino acids. Written as DNA, the CDR3 is TGTGCCACCTCGGACAGGGGGCCCTATGGCTACACCTTC. Its protein product is CATSDRGPYGYTF.

This clonotype was recorded at least ten times. This sequence joins TRBV28 and TRBJ2-5; 7 bases are shared with TRBD2. J was trimmed by 7 bases and V by 5 bases; bases with no gene match: 7. The CDR3 has 13 amino acids. CDR1 is MDHEN, CDR2 SYDVKM, per germline. CDR3 bases: TGTGCCAGCAGTGGACTAGACCTTCGGACCCAGTACTTC. As protein: CASSGLDLRTQYF.

A few counts support this clonotype. The chain carries TRBV7-6 and TRBJ1-5; no clear D gene. CDR3 size: 16 residues. Germline CDR1 reads SGHVS; CDR2 reads FNYEAQ. Trimming pared 7 bases from V and 0 bases from J, leaving 16 bases between. The CDR3 region has the DNA TGTGCCAGCACCCAGAGAGCTGGAGATAGCAATCAGCCCCAGCATTTT. Its protein product is CASTQRAGDSNQPQHF. The full variable domain, completed using reference TRBV7-6 and TRBJ1-5, is GAGVSQSPRYKVTKRGQDVALRCDPISGHVSLYWYRQALGQGPEFLTYFNYEAQQDKSGLPNDRFSAERPEGSISTLTIQRTEQRDSAMYRCASTQRAGDSNQPQHFGDGTRLSIL.

This clonotype was seen many times. The chain is built from TRBV18 and TRBJ2-1, with D maybe TRBD1 (6 bases). The V and J ends lost 3 bases and 8 bases respectively, with 14 bases between them. CDR1 KGHSH and CDR2 LQKENI come from the germline V gene. The CDR3 length is 14 residues. The CDR3, as DNA: TGTGCCAGCTCACCCGTAAGGGGGTCGGATGAGCAGTTCTTC. Residues: CASSPVRGSDEQFF.

This clonotype has at least ten counts. V and J are TRBV27 and TRBJ2-3; D not certain. Trimming removed 1 base from V and 1 base from J, with 6 bases in between. Germline V lookup: CDR1 MNHEY, CDR2 SMNVEV (reference sequence). The CDR3 covers 14 residues. This chain's CDR3 is CASSLLGGTDTQYF. The CDR3 nucleotides read TGTGCCAGCAGTTTATTAGGTGGCACAGATACGCAGTATTTT.

This clonotype occurred many times. The J gene is TRBJ2-5, the V gene TRBV19; the D is unclear. V lost 1 base to trimming and J lost 4 bases, with 4 bases between them. This CDR3 comprises 12 residues. Germline loops: CDR1 LNHDA, CDR2 SQIVND (reference sequence). The CDR3 bases are TGTGCCAGTAGTATAGCCGGAGAGACCCAGTACTTC. It translates to CASSIAGETQYF.

This clonotype was observed at least ten times. In nucleotides, the CDR3 is TGTGCCAGCGGGGGTTATGGCTCTGGGGCCAACGTCCTGACTTTC. Translating it yields CASGGYGSGANVLTF. The chain couples TRBV2 to TRBJ2-6, with D tentatively TRBD1 or TRBD2 (5 bases each). The ends were cut back, 8 bases at V and 0 bases at J, with 11 bases in the middle. This CDR3 comprises 15 residues. Germline V gene lookup returns CDR1 SNHLY and CDR2 FYNNEI.

This clonotype was detected many times. This chain uses TRBV9 with TRBJ2-3, with TRBD2 matching 13 bases. This CDR3 has 15 amino acids. The germline gives CDR1 SGDLS, CDR2 YYNGEE. V shed 4 bases and J 7 bases; nucleotides not matched to a gene: 6. The CDR3: CASSSRTSGSNTQYF. The CDR3 DNA sequence: TGTGCCAGCAGCTCACGGACTAGCGGGAGTAATACGCAGTATTTT.